Below, 20 T cell receptor beta chains from the same sample are listed, as sequenced in a study. MiXCR, applied by TCRdb to the 5' RACE reads, yields one record per CDR3 protein. Among roughly 69,000 distinct CDR3 sequences listed, approximately 23% were seen once. Sequenced: memory CD4+ T cells sorted from a lymph node. Subset reported: memory CD4+ T cells, CD4+CD45RO+CD25-. These TCRs come from a female donor with breast cancer.

This clonotype turned up a few times. Compared with germline, one end of the junction differs, possibly owing to a read error. The chain is built from TRBV11-2 and TRBJ2-7; no definite D call. Germline lookup yields CDR1 SGHAT and CDR2 FQNNGV. The length of the CDR3 is 11 residues. CDR3 bases: TGTGCCAGCAGCACGTCCTCCGAGCAGTACTTC. Protein product: CASSTSSEQYF.

There are a few counts of this clonotype. The rearrangement uses TRBV5-1 and TRBJ1-1, with D unclear. Per germline, CDR1 SGHRS and CDR2 YFSETQ. The CDR3 has 14 amino acids. V lost 3 bases to trimming and J lost 3 bases, with 12 bases between them. CDR3 loop: CASSSQDLDTEAFF. In DNA form, the CDR3 reads TGCGCCAGCAGCTCTCAGGACCTGGACACTGAAGCTTTCTTT.

This clonotype came up once. This may be a read error: a much more frequent sequence differs by one nucleotide. CDR3 in DNA: TGCAGTGCTGAGCACAGGGAAGGTCAGCCCCAGCAGTTT. It specifies CSAEHREGQPQQF. V usage is TRBV20-1 and J usage is TRBJ1-5; maybe TRBD1 (6 bases). Per germline, CDR1 DFQATT and CDR2 SNEGSKA (reference sequence). CDR3 size: 13 residues.

V gene TRBV6-2 or TRBV6-3 combines with J gene TRBJ2-1, with a possible D match to TRBD1 (6 bases). The CDR3 length is 13 residues. Trimming left V 6 bases short and J 8 bases short, with 14 bases between. Germline CDR1 and CDR2: MNHEY and SVGEGT. The CDR3 bases are TGTGCCAGCAGCCAAACCAGGGGATATGAGCAGTTCTTC. This sequence encodes CASSQTRGYEQFF.

The chain is built from TRBV7-9 and TRBJ1-2; perhaps TRBD1 as D (5 bases). V shed 5 bases and J shed 8 bases, with 18 bases lying between them. This CDR3 spans 14 amino acids. The germline gives CDR1 SEHNR, CDR2 FQNEAQ (reference sequence). The chain's CDR3 is CASSVRDQGSGYTF. CDR3 in DNA: TGTGCCAGCAGCGTTAGAGACCAGGGATCGGGCTACACCTTC. The full variable domain, completed using reference TRBV7-9 and TRBJ1-2, is DTGVSQNPRHKITKRGQNVTFRCDPISEHNRLYWYRQTLGQGPEFLTYFQNEAQLEKSRLLSDRFSAERPKGSFSTLEIQRTEQGDSAMYLCASSVRDQGSGYTFGSGTRLTVV.

At least ten counts were recorded for this clonotype. V usage is TRBV5-1 and J usage is TRBJ2-1; 10 bases agree with TRBD1. The CDR3 covers 13 residues. Germline trimming cut 5 bases from V and 6 bases from J; bases unmatched to any gene: 2. Germline lookup yields CDR1 SGHRS and CDR2 YFSETQ. In nucleotides, the CDR3 is TGCGCCAGCAGGTGGACAGGGGGCAATGAGCAGTTCTTC. This translates into CASRWTGGNEQFF.

Of note for this clonotype: A read error is possible here, since a much larger clone lies one base away. The chain couples TRBV7-2 to TRBJ2-4, with TRBD2 matching 7 bases. From germline, CDR1 is SGHTA and CDR2 FQGNSA. The CDR3 totals 13 residues. The CDR3 DNA reads TGTGCCAGCAACTTAGCGGGCAAAAACATTCAGTACTTC. It is translated as CASNLAGKNIQYF.

This clonotype was counted between two and nine times. The rearrangement joins TRBV4-1 to TRBJ2-7; D is unclear. The V gene lost 3 bases and the J gene lost 4 bases, with 19 bases spanning the gap. Germline values: CDR1 MGHRA, CDR2 YSYEKL. The CDR3 runs 16 residues. CDR3 in amino acids: CASSHKLNSLEYEQYF. The CDR3 DNA reads as TGCGCCAGCAGCCACAAGCTGAACAGTCTGGAGTACGAGCAGTACTTC.

The rearrangement links TRBV30 to TRBJ1-5, with a weak D call TRBD1 (5 bases). Germline assignment: CDR1 GTSNPN and CDR2 SVGIG (reference sequence). The CDR3 covers 13 residues. Trimming cost V 5 bases and J 6 bases, with 14 bases left between them. The CDR3 reads CAWGLTVGQPQHF. In DNA, the CDR3 is TGTGCCTGGGGCCTGACAGTAGGTCAGCCCCAGCATTTT.

The gene calls are TRBV5-1 and TRBJ2-3; a possible D gene is TRBD1 (6 bases). This CDR3 is built from 15 residues. Trimming pared 0 bases from V and 11 bases from J, leaving 19 bases between. CDR1 is SGHRS, CDR2 YFSETQ, per germline. The CDR3 loop is CASSLGAGDYNEQYF. In nucleotides, the CDR3 is TGCGCCAGCAGCTTGGGAGCAGGGGATTACAATGAGCAGTATTTT.

This chain joins TRBV28 and TRBJ1-1, with D unresolved. The V gene's germline CDR1 is MDHEN and CDR2 SYDVKM. V was shortened by 2 bases and J by 2 bases, with 9 bases between the two germline ends. The CDR3 spans 14 residues. Here the CDR3 reads CASSLGSTNTEAFF. The CDR3 DNA reads TGTGCCAGCAGTTTAGGCAGTACTAACACTGAAGCTTTCTTT.

This clonotype was seen only a few times. The rearrangement uses TRBV25-1 and TRBJ1-5; no clear D gene. This CDR3 is built from 14 residues. CDR1 is MGHDK and CDR2 is SYGVNS in the germline V gene. Between the trimmed V and J ends, which lost 4 bases and 5 bases, there was a span of 12 bases. The CDR3 DNA sequence: TGTGCCAGCAGTGTATGGCAGGCTTATCAGCCCCAGCATTTT. Translation gives CASSVWQAYQPQHF.

Turning to this clonotype: The CDR3 end shows no conserved phenylalanine or tryptophan, and so a read error is likely. The V and J genes are TRBV20-1 and TRBJ2-7; maybe TRBD1 (6 bases). Germline V CDR1 and CDR2: DFQATT, SNEGSKA (reference sequence). The V gene lost 8 bases and the J gene lost 3 bases, with 11 bases spanning the gap. This CDR3 has 11 residues. Here the CDR3 reads CSTGQNYEQYC. CDR3 nucleotide sequence: TGCAGTACAGGGCAAAACTACGAGCAGTACTGC.

The CDR3 loop is CASSQRALNTGELFF. The CDR3 DNA is TGCGCCAGCAGCCAAAGAGCCTTGAACACCGGGGAGCTGTTTTTT. This chain connects TRBV5-1 to TRBJ2-2, with D uncertain. Germline CDR1 and CDR2: SGHRS and YFSETQ. CDR3 length equals 15 residues. The V end was cut by 4 bases, the J end by 1 base, with 11 bases between.

This chain joins TRBV21-1 and TRBJ2-7; TRBD1 is the table's D call and was not checked against the DNA. TRBV21-1 represents a pseudogene. This CDR3 contains 15 residues. In DNA form, the CDR3 reads TGTGCCGTAACAGGGGTAGGCGCCGCCCCCTACGAGCAGTACTTC. Its protein is CAVTGVGAAPYEQYF.

This clonotype was picked up one time. A much bigger clone sits one base away, suggesting this may be a read error. The chain links TRBV28 to TRBJ2-2; TRBD1 is a possible D gene (5 bases). CDR1 MDHEN and CDR2 SYDVKM come from the germline V gene. This CDR3 comprises 11 residues. CDR3 amino acids: CASKDTRELFF. The CDR3 DNA reads as TGTGCCAGCAAGGACACCAGGGAGCTGTTTTTT.

This clonotype was recorded at least ten times. The CDR3 DNA reads TGTGCCAGCATCGGGCCCGTGGGGTACTACACCTTC. Translated, it gives CASIGPVGYYTF. The genes are TRBV7-9 and TRBJ1-2, with no clear D. V was shortened by 7 bases and J by 10 bases, with 16 bases between the two germline ends. Germline V CDR1 and CDR2: SEHNR, FQNEAQ (reference sequence). This CDR3 region has 12 residues.

V and J are TRBV7-8 and TRBJ1-6, with D possibly matching TRBD1 (5 bases). CDR1 is SGHVS and CDR2 is FQNEAQ in the germline V gene. This CDR3 has 15 residues. Trimming took 4 bases from V and 7 from J, leaving 14 bases between them. The CDR3 reads CASSWGLGKNSPLHF. CDR3 in DNA: TGTGCCAGCAGCTGGGGCCTGGGCAAGAATTCACCCCTCCACTTT. Based on the CDR3 plus reference TRBV7-8 and TRBJ1-6, the full variable domain is GAGVSQSPRYKVAKRGQDVALRCDPISGHVSLFWYQQALGQGPEFLTYFQNEAQLDKSGLPSDRFFAERPEGSVSTLKIQRTQQEDSAVYLCASSWGLGKNSPLHFGNGTRLTVT.

This clonotype was recorded at least ten times. The chain employs TRBV29-1 and TRBJ2-3, with D perhaps matching TRBD2 (5 bases). The V and J ends lost 7 bases and 5 bases respectively, with 16 bases between them. The CDR3 sequence is 13 residues long. CDR1 SQVTM and CDR2 ANQGSEA come from the germline V gene. The CDR3 bases are TGCAGCGCCGGAGGTGAAATACAAGATACGCAGTATTTT. Protein sequence: CSAGGEIQDTQYF.

In its sample, this clonotype was seen a few times. The rearrangement uses TRBV9 and TRBJ1-2, with 10 bases aligning to TRBD1. The CDR3 loop spans 15 amino acids. The germline V gene has CDR1 SGDLS and CDR2 YYNGEE. J was trimmed by 7 bases and V by 2 bases; bases with no gene match: 8. The CDR3 sequence: CASSVGQGQVGGYTF. For the CDR3, the DNA is TGTGCCAGCAGCGTGGGACAGGGGCAAGTTGGTGGCTACACCTTC.